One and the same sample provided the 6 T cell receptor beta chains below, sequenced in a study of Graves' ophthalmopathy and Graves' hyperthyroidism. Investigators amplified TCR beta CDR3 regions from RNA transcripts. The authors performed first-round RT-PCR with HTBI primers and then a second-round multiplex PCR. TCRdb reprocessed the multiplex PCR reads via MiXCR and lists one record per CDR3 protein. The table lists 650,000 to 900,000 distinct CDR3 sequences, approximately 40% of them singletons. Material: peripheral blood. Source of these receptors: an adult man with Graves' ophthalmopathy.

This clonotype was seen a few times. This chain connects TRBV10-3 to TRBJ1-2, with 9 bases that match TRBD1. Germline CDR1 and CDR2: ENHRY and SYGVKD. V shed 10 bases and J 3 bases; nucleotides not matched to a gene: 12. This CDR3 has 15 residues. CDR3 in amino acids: CASKGRDRVDYGYTF. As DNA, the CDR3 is TGTGCCAGCAAGGGCCGGGACAGGGTCGACTATGGCTACACCTTC.

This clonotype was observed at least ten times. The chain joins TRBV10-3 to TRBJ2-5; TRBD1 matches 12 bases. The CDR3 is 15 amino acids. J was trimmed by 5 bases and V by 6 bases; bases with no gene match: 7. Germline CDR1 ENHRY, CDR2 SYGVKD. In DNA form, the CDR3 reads TGTGCCATCAGACCCGGGACAGGGGGCTTGGAGACCCAGTACTTC. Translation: CAIRPGTGGLETQYF.

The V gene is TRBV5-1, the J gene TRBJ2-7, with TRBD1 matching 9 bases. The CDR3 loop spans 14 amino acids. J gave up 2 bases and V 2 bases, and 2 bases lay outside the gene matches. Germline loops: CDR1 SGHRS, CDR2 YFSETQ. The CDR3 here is CASSLNRGPYEQYF. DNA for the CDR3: TGCGCCAGCAGCTTAAACAGGGGGCCCTACGAGCAGTACTTC.

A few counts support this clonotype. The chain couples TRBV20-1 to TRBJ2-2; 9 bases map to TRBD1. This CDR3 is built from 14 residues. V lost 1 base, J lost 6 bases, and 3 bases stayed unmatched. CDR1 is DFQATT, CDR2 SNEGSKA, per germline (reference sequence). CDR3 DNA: TGCAGTGCTAGAGGGGGACAGGGTCCCGGGGAGCTGTTTTTT. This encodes CSARGGQGPGELFF.

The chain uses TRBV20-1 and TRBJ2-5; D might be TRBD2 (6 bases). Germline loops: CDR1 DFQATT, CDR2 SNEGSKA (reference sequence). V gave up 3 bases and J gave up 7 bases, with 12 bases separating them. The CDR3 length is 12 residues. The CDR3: CSASRLAWTQYF. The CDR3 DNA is TGCAGTGCTAGTCGGCTAGCGTGGACCCAGTACTTC.

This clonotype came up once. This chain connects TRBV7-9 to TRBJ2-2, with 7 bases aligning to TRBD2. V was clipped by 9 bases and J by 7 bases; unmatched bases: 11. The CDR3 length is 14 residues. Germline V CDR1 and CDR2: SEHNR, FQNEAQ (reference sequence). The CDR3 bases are TGTGCCAGTAGGCGCGGTTCGGGGGGCGGGGAGCTGTTTTTT. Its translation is CASRRGSGGGELFF.